This passage covers 15 T cell receptor beta chains from one sample sequenced in a study of monozygotic twins with inflammatory bowel disease. Each CDR3 protein gets one entry in TCRdb, which reprocessed the 5' RACE reads and gives no DNA. The table for this sample gives over 90,000 distinct CDR3 sequences. Sequenced material: blood. The receptors originated from a human donor with ulcerative colitis or Crohn's disease, or a healthy co-twin of an affected twin (not recorded which).

This sequence joins TRBV20-1 and TRBJ1-3. Germline values: CDR1 DFQATT, CDR2 SNEGSKA (reference sequence). This CDR3 has 12 residues. CDR3 sequence: CSVKVSGNTIYF.

This sequence joins TRBV12-3 or TRBV12-4 and TRBJ1-2. This CDR3 has 13 residues. This CDR3 reads CASIIPTNYGYTF.

V is TRBV29-1 and J is TRBJ2-2; the D gene TCRdb calls, TRBD2, cannot be checked with no DNA. Per the germline V gene, CDR1 is SQVTM and CDR2 is ANQGSEA. The CDR3 runs 15 residues. CDR3 amino acids: CSVAPASGKAGELFF.

The chain couples TRBV12-3 or TRBV12-4 to TRBJ2-3. The CDR3 contains 14 residues. Here the CDR3 reads CASSLSQDTDTQYF.

The rearrangement links TRBV6-2 or TRBV6-3 to TRBJ2-2; lacking DNA, the TRBD1 call made by TCRdb goes unchecked. The germline V gene encodes CDR1 MNHEY and CDR2 SVGEGT. The CDR3 length is 16 residues. The CDR3 protein is CASSEFRGQGTGELFF.

The chain employs TRBV28 and TRBJ2-7; the D gene TCRdb calls, TRBD1, cannot be checked with no DNA. CDR1 is MDHEN and CDR2 is SYDVKM in the germline V gene. The length of the CDR3 is 16 residues. The CDR3: CASSLVLLTGAYEQYF.

The genes are TRBV6-1 and TRBJ2-1; lacking DNA, the TRBD2 call made by TCRdb goes unchecked. CDR1 and CDR2 (germline): MNHNS, SASEGT. This CDR3 region has 15 residues. The CDR3 protein is CATSGSGRGYNEQFF.

The chain links TRBV19 to TRBJ2-6; TCRdb's D call, TRBD2, is unchecked because there is no DNA. Germline-derived CDR1 and CDR2 are LNHDA and SQIVND (reference sequence). The CDR3 runs to 15 residues. The CDR3: CASSITLPGANVLTF.

The chain links TRBV10-3 to TRBJ2-1; TCRdb outputs TRBD2, but without DNA this stays unchecked. CDR1 is ENHRY, CDR2 SYGVKD, per germline. CDR3 length: 15 amino acids. This chain's CDR3 is CAISEETSGYNEQFF.

The rearrangement joins TRBV6-5 to TRBJ2-7. The CDR3 length is 11 residues. Germline CDR1 MNHEY, CDR2 SVGAGI. The CDR3 is CASKRVDEQYF.

V and J are TRBV3-1 and TRBJ2-5; the D call from TCRdb, TRBD2, cannot be confirmed without DNA. This CDR3 spans 17 amino acids. Per germline, CDR1 LGHDT and CDR2 YNNKEL (reference sequence). CDR3 residues: CASSPAAASGRQETQYF.

V gene TRBV6-5 combines with J gene TRBJ2-7; lacking DNA, the TRBD1 call made by TCRdb goes unchecked. Germline assignment: CDR1 MNHEY and CDR2 SVGAGI. This CDR3 has 15 amino acids. The CDR3 sequence: CASSWGVGGKHEQYF.

V usage is TRBV6-5 and J usage is TRBJ2-7; TCRdb outputs TRBD1, but without DNA this stays unchecked. This CDR3 is built from 17 residues. Germline values: CDR1 MNHEY, CDR2 SVGAGI. This chain's CDR3 is CASSPPGGQGPTYEQYF.

The chain uses TRBV6-2 or TRBV6-3 and TRBJ2-1; the D call from TCRdb, TRBD2, cannot be confirmed without DNA. The CDR3 has 15 amino acids. Germline V gives CDR1 MNHEY, CDR2 SVGEGT. The CDR3 loop is CASSPFGGGVHEQFF.

The chain combines TRBV27 with TRBJ2-7; TCRdb designates TRBD1, a call that cannot be tested without DNA. Germline V gene data show CDR1 as MNHEY and CDR2 as SMNVEV (reference sequence). This CDR3 comprises 14 residues. The CDR3 spells CASSVLGQSYEQYF.